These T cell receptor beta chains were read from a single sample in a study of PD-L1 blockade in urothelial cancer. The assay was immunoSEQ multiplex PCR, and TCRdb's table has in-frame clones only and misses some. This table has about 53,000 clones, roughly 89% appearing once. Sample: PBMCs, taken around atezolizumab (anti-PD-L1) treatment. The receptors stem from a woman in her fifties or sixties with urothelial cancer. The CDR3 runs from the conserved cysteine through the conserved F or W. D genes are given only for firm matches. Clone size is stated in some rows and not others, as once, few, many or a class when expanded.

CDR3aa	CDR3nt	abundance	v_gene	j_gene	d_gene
CASSFGLGRLTDTQYF	TGTGCCAGCAGTTTTGGTCTGGGCAGACTAACAGATACGCAGTATTTT	once	TRBV27	TRBJ2-3	NA
CASREADYSGANVLTF	TGTGCCAGCAGGGAGGCGGACTACTCTGGGGCCAACGTCCTGACTTTC	NA	TRBV25-1	TRBJ2-6	NA
CASSFPSGGSYNEQFF	TGTGCCAGCAGCTTCCCTAGCGGGGGGTCCTACAATGAGCAGTTCTTC	once	TRBV9	TRBJ2-1	TRBD2
CASSLVLSPLHF	TGTGCCAGCAGCTTAGTATTATCACCCCTCCACTTT	NA	TRBV7-9	TRBJ1-6	NA
CASSLRLGGGRNQPQHF	TGTGCCAGCAGCTTGCGTTTGGGGGGAGGGCGCAATCAGCCCCAGCATTTT	NA	TRBV5-6	TRBJ1-5	NA
CASSSSYEQYF	TGTGCCAGCAGTTCATCATACGAGCAGTACTTC	NA	TRBV28	TRBJ2-7	NA
CASSPPAQQGPQHF	TGTGCCAGCTCACCACCAGCGCAGCAAGGGCCCCAGCATTTT	NA	TRBV18	TRBJ1-5	NA
CASSLLDRESNTEAFF	TGTGCCAGCAGCCTGTTGGACAGGGAGTCAAACACTGAAGCTTTCTTT	NA	TRBV16	TRBJ1-1	TRBD1
CASIGPDRGRQNSPLHF	TGTGCCAGCATCGGTCCGGACAGGGGGCGTCAAAATTCACCCCTCCACTTT	NA	TRBV7-9	TRBJ1-6	TRBD1
CASSLWWALNTGELFF	TGTGCCAGCAGCTTATGGTGGGCATTGAACACCGGGGAGCTGTTTTTT	NA	TRBV7-2	TRBJ2-2	NA
CAISGEEDYGYTF	TGTGCCATCAGTGGTGAGGAGGACTATGGCTACACCTTC	NA	TRBV10-3	TRBJ1-2	NA
CASSGEGGASTDTQYF	TGTGCCAGCAGCGGGGAGGGCGGTGCTAGCACAGATACGCAGTATTTT	NA	TRBV5-4	TRBJ2-3	TRBD2
CASSLAGTGPYEQYF	TGCGCCAGCAGCTTGGCCGGGACAGGTCCCTACGAGCAGTACTTC	once	TRBV5-1	TRBJ2-7	TRBD1
CASSLADLPNNEQFF	TGTGCCAGCAGCTTGGCTGATCTACCTAACAATGAGCAGTTCTTC	NA	TRBV5-6	TRBJ2-1	NA
CASSPRTSVGADTQYF	TGCGCCAGCAGCCCGCGGACTAGCGTGGGCGCAGATACGCAGTATTTT	NA	TRBV5-1	TRBJ2-3	TRBD2
CASRILGRGNTEAFF	TGTGCCAGTAGAATCCTGGGTAGGGGGAACACTGAAGCTTTCTTT	NA	TRBV19	TRBJ1-1	NA
CASSSRWGTGDRYGYTF	TGTGCCAGCAGCTCCCGGTGGGGGACAGGGGACCGCTATGGCTACACCTTC	NA	TRBV11-2	TRBJ1-2	TRBD1
CATDPGQGASNEKLFF	TGTGCCACCGATCCGGGACAGGGGGCGTCTAATGAAAAACTGTTTTTT	NA	TRBV10-3	TRBJ1-4	TRBD1
CASRSPPDRGTEAFF	TGTGCCAGTAGGTCCCCCCCTGACAGGGGCACTGAAGCTTTCTTT	NA	TRBV19	TRBJ1-1	TRBD1
CASSTPEDRTEAFF	TGTGCCAGCAGTACCCCAGAGGATAGGACTGAAGCTTTCTTT	NA	TRBV2	TRBJ1-1	NA
CASSSDGLAGGDTQYF	TGTGCCAGCAGTTCCGATGGCCTAGCGGGAGGGGATACGCAGTATTTT	NA	TRBV28	TRBJ2-3	TRBD2
CASSIYSGRLTDEQYF	TGTGCCAGCTCTATATATAGCGGGAGGTTGACGGACGAGCAGTACTTC	NA	TRBV18	TRBJ2-7	TRBD2
CASSLDGSSGEKLFF	TGTGCCAGCAGCTTGGACGGCTCTTCGGGTGAAAAACTGTTTTTT	NA	TRBV5-5	TRBJ1-4	NA
CASSFWDRGSGGYTF	TGTGCCAGCAGCTTCTGGGACAGGGGTTCCGGTGGCTACACCTTC	once	TRBV5-6	TRBJ1-2	TRBD1
CASSLNGRGQPQHF	TGTGCCAGCAGCTTGAATGGCAGGGGTCAGCCCCAGCATTTT	NA	TRBV5-4	TRBJ1-5	NA
CASSQIPGQGANEQYF	TGTGCCAGCAGCCAAATTCCGGGACAGGGAGCTAACGAGCAGTACTTC	NA	TRBV9	TRBJ2-7	TRBD1
CASSNYYDAGQETQYF	TGTGCCAGTAGTAACTATTACGACGCGGGCCAAGAGACCCAGTACTTC	once	TRBV19	TRBJ2-5	NA
CASSPFRLDYTGELFF	TGTGCCAGCTCACCGTTTAGGTTAGACTACACCGGGGAGCTGTTTTTT	NA	TRBV18	TRBJ2-2	NA
CASSFQRDSYEQYF	TGTGCCAGCAGTTTTCAGCGGGATTCCTACGAGCAGTACTTC	NA	TRBV28	TRBJ2-7	TRBD2
CASSLGDRGQETQYF	TGTGCCAGCAGCTTAGGGGACAGGGGACAAGAGACCCAGTACTTC	NA	TRBV7-9	TRBJ2-5	TRBD1
CASTDPGLVSEQFF	TGTGCCAGCACCGACCCGGGACTAGTGAGTGAGCAGTTCTTC	few	TRBV7-9	TRBJ2-1	TRBD2
CASSQGASGGLGETQYF	TGCGCCAGCAGCCAAGGGGCTAGCGGGGGATTAGGGGAGACCCAGTACTTC	NA	TRBV4-1	TRBJ2-5	TRBD2
CASSPSSGGPDNEQFF	TGTGCCAGCAGCCCCTCTTCGGGGGGGCCAGACAATGAGCAGTTCTTC	NA	TRBV7-3	TRBJ2-1	TRBD2
CASSRSYTDTQYF	TGTGCCAGCAGCCGTTCTTATACAGATACGCAGTATTTT	NA	TRBV7-6	TRBJ2-3	NA
CASSLSPFGTEATNEQFF	TGTGCCAGCAGTTTATCGCCCTTCGGGACAGAGGCTACCAATGAGCAGTTCTTC	NA	TRBV27	TRBJ2-1	TRBD1
CASSLGSTGRLGSPLHF	TGTGCCAGCAGCTTGGGATCAACAGGACGTCTAGGGTCACCCCTCCACTTT	NA	TRBV5-5	TRBJ1-6	NA
CASSPFQGTNTDTQYF	TGTGCCAGCTCACCCTTTCAGGGGACCAACACAGATACGCAGTATTTT	once	TRBV18	TRBJ2-3	NA
CASYSNYGYTF	TGTGCCAGCTACTCTAACTATGGCTACACCTTC	NA	TRBV6-1	TRBJ1-2	NA
CASSEPLTGGDSNQPQHF	TGTGCCAGCAGTGAACCTTTGACAGGGGGGGATAGCAATCAGCCCCAGCATTTT	NA	TRBV25-1	TRBJ1-5	TRBD1
CASSIDRNTEAFF	TGTGCCAGCAGCATAGACAGGAACACTGAAGCTTTCTTT	NA	TRBV11-3	TRBJ1-1	NA
CASSQDRLAGGATDTQYF	TGTGCCAGCAGCCAAGATCGGCTAGCGGGGGGGGCTACAGATACGCAGTATTTT	NA	TRBV14	TRBJ2-3	TRBD2
CASSLVGRVTDTQYF	TGTGCCAGCAGCTTGGTTGGCAGGGTCACAGATACGCAGTATTTT	once	TRBV5-5	TRBJ2-3	NA
CATSRDSGRGTGELFF	TGTGCCACCAGCAGAGATAGCGGGAGGGGAACCGGGGAGCTGTTTTTT	few	TRBV15	TRBJ2-2	TRBD2
CASSLGKWGGAYGYTF	TGCGCCAGCAGCTTGGGTAAATGGGGGGGCGCCTATGGCTACACCTTC	NA	TRBV5-1	TRBJ1-2	NA
CAISESGGQEKLFF	TGTGCCATCAGTGAGTCAGGGGGACAGGAAAAACTGTTTTTT	NA	TRBV10-3	TRBJ1-4	TRBD1